Below are 29 T cell receptor beta chains sequenced from a single sample in a study of T cells in narcolepsy. Profiling relied on immunoSEQ multiplex PCR, and the TCRdb table lists in-frame clones only, not all of them. This sample carries 20,000 to 25,000 clones, roughly 86% of them seen once, and the ten largest clones take approximately 1.3%. The sequencing input was CD45RA- memory CD4+ T cells from PBMCs. The receptors were gathered from a human donor with narcolepsy.

The chain recombines TRBV11-2 with TRBJ2-7, with D tentatively TRBD1 or TRBD2 (5 bases each). The germline V and J ends were trimmed by 5 bases and 5 bases, with 7 bases remaining between them. Per germline, CDR1 SGHAT and CDR2 FQNNGV. The CDR3 is 11 amino acids. For the CDR3, the DNA is TGTGCCAGCAGCCAGGGAGACGAGCAGTACTTC. Translation: CASSQGDEQYF.

The CDR3 region is CASTQGSYEQYF. The CDR3 region has the DNA TGTGCCAGCACACAGGGATCCTACGAGCAGTACTTC. The V gene is TRBV2, the J gene TRBJ2-7; possibly TRBD1 for D (6 bases). The CDR3 extends over 12 amino acids. Per the germline V gene, CDR1 is SNHLY and CDR2 is FYNNEI. With 7 bases removed from V and 1 base from J, the gap between germline ends came to 8 bases. Combining the CDR3 with reference TRBV2 and TRBJ2-7 gives the whole variable domain EPEVTQTPSHQVTQMGQEVILRCVPISNHLYFYWYRQILGQKVEFLVSFYNNEISEKSEIFDDQFSVERPDGSNFTLKIRSTKLEDSAMYFCASTQGSYEQYFGPGTRLTVT.

This rearrangement joins TRBV14 to TRBJ1-3; no clear D gene. From germline, CDR1 is SGHDN and CDR2 FVKESK. Trimming cost V 4 bases and J 0 bases, with 16 bases left between them. This CDR3 contains 17 residues. CDR3 in DNA: TGTGCCAGCAGCCGCGGGCCGGACCTATTCTCTGGAAACACCATATATTTT. It yields the protein CASSRGPDLFSGNTIYF. The complete variable domain, with remaining parts taken from reference TRBV14 and TRBJ1-3, reads EAGVTQFPSHSVIEKGQTVTLRCDPISGHDNLYWYRRVMGKEIKFLLHFVKESKQDESGMPNNRFLAERTGGTYSTLKVQPAELEDSGVYFCASSRGPDLFSGNTIYFGEGSWLTVV.

J is TRBJ1-2 and V is TRBV6-5; D call uncertain. Germline CDR1 and CDR2: MNHEY and SVGAGI. Between the trimmed V and J ends, which lost 8 bases and 8 bases, there was a span of 15 bases. The CDR3 spans 12 residues. This chain's CDR3 is CASRGRARGYTF. CDR3 coding DNA: TGTGCCAGCCGGGGAAGGGCGCGGGGCTACACCTTC.

In its sample, this clone ranks as medium-sized. V usage is TRBV19 and J usage is TRBJ2-7; the D gene is possibly TRBD1 (6 bases). This CDR3 contains 11 residues. The V end was cut by 4 bases, the J end by 12 bases, with 13 bases between. Germline CDR1 is LNHDA and CDR2 is SQIVND (reference sequence). The CDR3 DNA reads TGTGCCAGTAGTACCGACAGGTTCGCGTACTTC. It translates to CASSTDRFAYF.

This chain uses TRBV7-2 with TRBJ2-7; 9 bases are shared with TRBD2. In germline, CDR1 is SGHTA, CDR2 FQGNSA. The J segment lost 1 base and the V segment lost 1 base, leaving 2 bases of the junction unmatched. This CDR3 has 15 residues. The CDR3 region has the DNA TGTGCCAGCAGCTTAGGTAGCGGGAGTTCCTACGAGCAGTACTTC. This translates into CASSLGSGSSYEQYF.

The chain uses TRBV25-1 and TRBJ2-7, with D perhaps matching TRBD1 (7 bases). CDR3 length: 16 residues. The V gene's germline CDR1 is MGHDK and CDR2 SYGVNS. Trimming cost V 4 bases and J 1 base, with 17 bases left between them. The chain's CDR3 is CASSAGGTALSYEQYF. The CDR3, as DNA: TGTGCCAGCAGTGCAGGAGGGACAGCCTTATCCTACGAGCAGTACTTC.

This clone has just a few counts. The chain combines TRBV29-1 with TRBJ2-2, with D tentatively TRBD2 (5 bases). This CDR3 region has 15 residues. Deletions cut 7 bases from V and 0 bases from J, with 15 bases between. Germline-derived CDR1 and CDR2 are SQVTM and ANQGSEA. CDR3 nucleotide sequence: TGCAGCGGAACTAGGTCGTGGCCGAACACCGGGGAGCTGTTTTTT. This translates into CSGTRSWPNTGELFF.

The V call is TRBV28, the J call TRBJ2-1, with D unclear. Germline values: CDR1 MDHEN, CDR2 SYDVKM. V lost 6 bases and J 9 bases, leaving 15 bases between the germline ends. This CDR3 comprises 13 residues. For the CDR3, the DNA is TGTGCCAGCAGCCTCCAACCACATACTGAGCAGTTCTTC. Translated, it gives CASSLQPHTEQFF.

This chain joins TRBV25-1 and TRBJ1-5; the match to TRBD1 covers 7 bases. Germline V gene lookup returns CDR1 MGHDK and CDR2 SYGVNS. This CDR3 spans 14 amino acids. The V and J ends lost 7 bases and 2 bases, in that order; junction bases with no gene match: 5. CDR3 bases: TGTGCCAGCACCGACAGGGAGGGCAATCAGCCCCAGCATTTT. The encoded protein is CASTDREGNQPQHF.

This rearrangement joins TRBV6-1 to TRBJ2-5; D gene uncertain. The CDR3 totals 13 residues. V was pared by 7 bases and J by 5 bases, with 14 bases between. Germline lookup yields CDR1 MNHNS and CDR2 SASEGT. CDR3 sequence: CASTRGVRETQYF. The DNA for the CDR3 is TGTGCCAGCACCCGTGGGGTTCGGGAGACCCAGTACTTC.

V usage is TRBV7-8 and J usage is TRBJ1-5; D ambiguous. There are 15 residues in the CDR3. Germline V gives CDR1 SGHVS, CDR2 FQNEAQ. V was cut by 5 bases and J by 2 bases, with 13 bases left in between. The CDR3 protein is CASSDMSGGNQPQHF. The CDR3 region has the DNA TGTGCCAGCAGCGATATGAGTGGAGGCAATCAGCCCCAGCATTTT.

This clone showed up just a few times. The genes are TRBV6-1 and TRBJ2-1, with D perhaps TRBD1 (5 bases). This CDR3 is built from 12 residues. V shed 3 bases and J shed 10 bases, with 10 bases lying between them. Germline CDR1 reads MNHNS; CDR2 reads SASEGT. The chain's CDR3 is CASSDRVSEQFF. CDR3 nucleotides: TGTGCCAGCAGTGACAGGGTTTCAGAGCAGTTCTTC.

V usage is TRBV19 and J usage is TRBJ1-1, with TRBD1 matching over 12 bases. This CDR3 contains 18 residues. Germline V gene lookup returns CDR1 LNHDA and CDR2 SQIVND (reference sequence). The ends lost 5 bases at V and 0 bases at J; junction bases unmatched: 10. CDR3 sequence (DNA): TGTGCCAGTAGTGCCGGGACAGGGGGCACTACTCTGAACACTGAAGCTTTCTTT. The encoded protein is CASSAGTGGTTLNTEAFF.

The chain uses TRBV20-1 and TRBJ2-7; D unclear. Trimming cost V 6 bases and J 5 bases, with 8 bases left between them. Germline-derived CDR1 and CDR2 are DFQATT and SNEGSKA (reference sequence). The CDR3 totals 10 residues. CDR3 nucleotide sequence: TGCAGTGCAGAAAGAAACGAGCAGTACTTC. Amino acids: CSAERNEQYF.

The chain couples TRBV29-1 to TRBJ2-7, with D tentatively TRBD2 (6 bases). Germline CDR1 reads SQVTM; CDR2 reads ANQGSEA. The CDR3 has 13 amino acids. This chain's CDR3 is CREGTPHIYEQYF. The CDR3 nucleotides read TGCAGGGAGGGGACTCCCCACATTTACGAGCAGTACTTC.

J is TRBJ1-2 and V is TRBV5-6, with TRBD1 matching over 8 bases. V was clipped by 4 bases and J by 4 bases; unmatched bases: 9. The CDR3 is 15 residues long. Germline lookup yields CDR1 SGHDT and CDR2 YYEEEE. The CDR3 DNA follows: TGTGCCAGCAGCCCGGGGACAGGTGAGGGCTATGGCTACACCTTC. This gives the protein CASSPGTGEGYGYTF.

The CDR3 spells CSAVHNEQFF. CDR3 in DNA: TGCAGTGCCGTTCACAATGAGCAGTTCTTC. This sequence joins TRBV20-1 and TRBJ2-1; D call uncertain. Trimming took 6 bases from V and 5 from J, leaving 5 bases between them. The CDR3 contains 10 residues. Germline V gene sequence: CDR1 DFQATT, CDR2 SNEGSKA (reference sequence).

This chain uses TRBV6-6 with TRBJ1-2; perhaps TRBD1 as D (5 bases). This CDR3 comprises 13 residues. Germline V gene sequence: CDR1 MNHNY, CDR2 SVGAGI (reference sequence). V was cut by 0 bases and J by 4 bases, with 6 bases left in between. The CDR3 nucleotides read TGTGCCAGCAGTTACTCGAGGGGCTATGGCTACACCTTC. Residues: CASSYSRGYGYTF.

The sample holds one count of this clone. V and J are TRBV10-3 and TRBJ2-3; no reliable D call. The V gene's germline CDR1 is ENHRY and CDR2 SYGVKD. Trimming stripped 3 bases from V and 1 base from J, with 11 bases between. There are 15 residues in the CDR3. The CDR3 loop is CAISEQGVGTDTQYF. The CDR3 nucleotides read TGTGCCATCAGTGAACAAGGTGTTGGCACAGATACGCAGTATTTT.

The chain links TRBV6-5 to TRBJ1-3; TRBD1 aligns across 8 bases. V shed 2 bases, J shed 5 bases, and the junction held 8 bases outside the gene matches. Germline V CDR1 and CDR2: MNHEY, SVGAGI. This CDR3 region has 16 residues. The CDR3 DNA follows: TGTGCCAGCAGTTACGGCCGACAGGGGAAGAGAAACACCATATATTTT. This gives the protein CASSYGRQGKRNTIYF.

Here the CDR3 reads CASGQGESSPLHF. The CDR3 nucleotides read TGTGCCAGTGGACAGGGCGAATCCTCACCCCTCCACTTT. The chain has TRBV18 and TRBJ1-6; TRBD1 matches 8 bases. Looked up from germline, CDR1 is KGHSH and CDR2 is LQKENI. This CDR3 is built from 13 residues. J gave up 10 bases and V 9 bases, and 8 bases lay outside the gene matches.

This sequence joins TRBV18 and TRBJ2-5, with D possibly being TRBD1 or TRBD2 (5 bases each). V lost 2 bases and J 4 bases, leaving 11 bases between the germline ends. The CDR3 has 14 residues. CDR1 is KGHSH and CDR2 is LQKENI in the germline V gene. The CDR3 coding sequence is TGTGCCAGCTCACCAGCCGGGACGAGAGAGACCCAGTACTTC. Protein product: CASSPAGTRETQYF.

This chain's CDR3 is CASTLAGTGDGYTF. In DNA form, the CDR3 reads TGTGCCAGCACCTTAGCGGGGACAGGCGATGGCTACACCTTC. The chain has TRBV28 and TRBJ1-2; the match to TRBD1 covers 8 bases. The trim removed 7 bases at V and 6 bases at J, leaving 10 bases unmatched. There are 14 residues in the CDR3. Per germline, CDR1 MDHEN and CDR2 SYDVKM.

V gene TRBV10-3 combines with J gene TRBJ2-5; 8 bases match TRBD2. Per germline, CDR1 ENHRY and CDR2 SYGVKD. The CDR3 is 16 residues long. The J segment lost 4 bases and the V segment lost 3 bases, leaving 10 bases of the junction unmatched. In nucleotides, the CDR3 is TGTGCCATCAGTGATGGGGAGCGGGAGATTTTAGAGACCCAGTACTTC. Translated, it gives CAISDGEREILETQYF.

Only a few counts were recorded for this clone. The gene calls are TRBV10-2 and TRBJ1-1; no firm D call. This CDR3 is 12 amino acids long. Germline V CDR1 and CDR2: WSHSY, SAAADI. The germline V and J ends were trimmed by 5 bases and 1 base, with 5 bases remaining between them. CDR3 protein: CASSWGNTEAFF. The CDR3 bases are TGCGCCAGCAGTTGGGGGAACACTGAAGCTTTCTTT.

This chain uses TRBV2 with TRBJ1-2; 11 bases agree with TRBD1. CDR3 length: 15 residues. V lost 6 bases to trimming and J lost 7 bases; unmatched junction nucleotides: 10. Looked up from germline, CDR1 is SNHLY and CDR2 is FYNNEI. CDR3: CASSWTGGSSGGYTF. CDR3 nucleotide sequence: TGTGCCAGCAGCTGGACAGGGGGCTCCTCGGGTGGCTACACCTTC. Using reference TRBV2 and TRBJ1-2 for the parts outside the CDR3, the full variable domain is EPEVTQTPSHQVTQMGQEVILRCVPISNHLYFYWYRQILGQKVEFLVSFYNNEISEKSEIFDDQFSVERPDGSNFTLKIRSTKLEDSAMYFCASSWTGGSSGGYTFGSGTRLTVV.

The chain links TRBV6-1 to TRBJ1-2; weak D call: TRBD1 (5 bases). V dropped 7 bases and J dropped 5 bases, with 17 bases sitting between them. Germline CDR1 MNHNS, CDR2 SASEGT. The CDR3 is 14 amino acids. The CDR3 DNA reads as TGTGCCAGCACCGCTGGTGGGGGAGAGTATGGCTACACCTTC. Translating it yields CASTAGGGEYGYTF.

For this clone: The sample holds other DNA sequences that translate to the same CDR3. V usage is TRBV6-5 and J usage is TRBJ1-2, with D unclear. CDR3 length: 14 residues. V was pared by 5 bases and J by 9 bases, with 19 bases between. The V gene's germline CDR1 is MNHEY and CDR2 SVGAGI. The DNA for the CDR3 is TGTGCCAGCAGTCGACCCGGGTCACATGAAAGCTACACCTTC. As protein: CASSRPGSHESYTF.